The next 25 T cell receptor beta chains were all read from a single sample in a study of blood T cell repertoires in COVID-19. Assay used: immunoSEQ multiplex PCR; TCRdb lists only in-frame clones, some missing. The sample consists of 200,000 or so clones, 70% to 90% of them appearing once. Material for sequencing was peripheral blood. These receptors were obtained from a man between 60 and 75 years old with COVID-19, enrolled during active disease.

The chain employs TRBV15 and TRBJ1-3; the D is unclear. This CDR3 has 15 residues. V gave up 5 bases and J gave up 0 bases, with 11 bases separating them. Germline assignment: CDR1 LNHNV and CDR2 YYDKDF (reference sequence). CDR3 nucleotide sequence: TGTGCCACCAGCCATTGGGCCAGCTCTGGAAACACCATATATTTT. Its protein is CATSHWASSGNTIYF.

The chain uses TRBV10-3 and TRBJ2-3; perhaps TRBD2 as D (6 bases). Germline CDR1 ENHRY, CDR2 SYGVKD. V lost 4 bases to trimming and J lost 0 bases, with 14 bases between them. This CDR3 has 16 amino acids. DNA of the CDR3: TGTGCCATCAGTGCCCGCGGCGGGGCTAGCACAGATACGCAGTATTTT. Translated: CAISARGGASTDTQYF.

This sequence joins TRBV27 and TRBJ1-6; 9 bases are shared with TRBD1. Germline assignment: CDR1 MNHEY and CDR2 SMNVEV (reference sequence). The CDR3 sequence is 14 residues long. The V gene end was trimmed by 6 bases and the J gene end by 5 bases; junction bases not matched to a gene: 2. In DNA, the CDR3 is TGTGCCAGCAGGGGGACAGGGAATAATTCACCCCTCCACTTT. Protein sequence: CASRGTGNNSPLHF.

The CDR3 spells CASSQTSRNYGYTF. The CDR3 coding sequence is TGTGCCAGCAGCCAAACGTCCAGAAACTATGGCTACACCTTC. The rearrangement links TRBV3-1 (or the pseudogene TRBV3-2) to TRBJ1-2, with unresolved D. V was shortened by 2 bases and J by 2 bases, with 9 bases between the two germline ends. This CDR3 is built from 14 residues. Germline loops: CDR1 LGHDT, CDR2 YNNKEL (reference sequence).

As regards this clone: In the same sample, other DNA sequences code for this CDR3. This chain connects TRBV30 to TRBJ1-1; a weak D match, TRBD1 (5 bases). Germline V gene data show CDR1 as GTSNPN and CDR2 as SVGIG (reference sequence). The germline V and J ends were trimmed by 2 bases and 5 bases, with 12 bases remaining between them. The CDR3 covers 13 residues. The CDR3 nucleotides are TGTGCCTGGAGTTTAGGGGCGGGGACTGAAGCTTTCTTT. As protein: CAWSLGAGTEAFF.

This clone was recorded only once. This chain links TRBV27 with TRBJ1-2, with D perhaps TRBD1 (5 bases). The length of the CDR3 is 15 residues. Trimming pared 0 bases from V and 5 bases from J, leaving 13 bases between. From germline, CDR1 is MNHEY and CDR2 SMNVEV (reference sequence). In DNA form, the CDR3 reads TGTGCCAGCAGTTTATCCGGGGGAAGTATGTATGGCTACACCTTC. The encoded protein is CASSLSGGSMYGYTF.

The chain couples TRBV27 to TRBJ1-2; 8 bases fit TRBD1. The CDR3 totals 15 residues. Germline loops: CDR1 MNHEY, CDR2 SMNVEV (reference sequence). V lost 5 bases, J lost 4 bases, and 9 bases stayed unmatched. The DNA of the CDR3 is TGTGCCAGCAGTGCCCGCAGGGGGCGGTCCTATGGCTACACCTTC. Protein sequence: CASSARRGRSYGYTF.

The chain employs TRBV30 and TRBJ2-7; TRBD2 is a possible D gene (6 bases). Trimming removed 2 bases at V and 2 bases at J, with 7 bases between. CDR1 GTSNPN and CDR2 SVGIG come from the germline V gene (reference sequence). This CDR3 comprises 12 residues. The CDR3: CAWSWGAYEQYF. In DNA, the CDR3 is TGTGCCTGGAGTTGGGGGGCCTACGAGCAGTACTTC.

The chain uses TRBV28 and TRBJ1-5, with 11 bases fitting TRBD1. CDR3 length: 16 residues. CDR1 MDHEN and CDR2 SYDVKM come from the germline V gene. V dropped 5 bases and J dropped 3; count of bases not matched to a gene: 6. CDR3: CASSPGDRGDNQPQHF. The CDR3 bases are TGTGCCAGCAGTCCAGGGGACAGGGGGGACAATCAGCCCCAGCATTTT. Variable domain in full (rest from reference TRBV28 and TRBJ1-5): DVKVTQSSRYLVKRTGEKVFLECVQDMDHENMFWYRQDPGLGLRLIYFSYDVKMKEKGDIPEGYSVSREKKERFSLILESASTNQTSMYLCASSPGDRGDNQPQHFGDGTRLSIL.

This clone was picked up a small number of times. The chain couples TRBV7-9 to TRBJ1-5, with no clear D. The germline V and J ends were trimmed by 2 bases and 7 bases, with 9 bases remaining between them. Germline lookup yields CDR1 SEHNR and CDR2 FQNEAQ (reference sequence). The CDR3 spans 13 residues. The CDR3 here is CASSLTDWQPQHF. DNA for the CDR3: TGTGCCAGCAGCTTAACGGACTGGCAGCCCCAGCATTTT.

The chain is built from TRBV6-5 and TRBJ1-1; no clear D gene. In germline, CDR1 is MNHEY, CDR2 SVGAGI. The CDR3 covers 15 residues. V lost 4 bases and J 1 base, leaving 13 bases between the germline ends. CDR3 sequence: CASSLGRGWNTEAFF. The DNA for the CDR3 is TGTGCCAGCAGTTTAGGACGGGGATGGAACACTGAAGCTTTCTTT.

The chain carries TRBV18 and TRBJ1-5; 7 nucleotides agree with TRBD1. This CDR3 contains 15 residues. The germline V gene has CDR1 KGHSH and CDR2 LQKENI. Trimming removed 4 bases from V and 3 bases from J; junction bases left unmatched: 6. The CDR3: CASSLMTGNNQPQHF. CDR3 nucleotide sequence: TGTGCCAGCTCACTCATGACAGGGAACAATCAGCCCCAGCATTTT.

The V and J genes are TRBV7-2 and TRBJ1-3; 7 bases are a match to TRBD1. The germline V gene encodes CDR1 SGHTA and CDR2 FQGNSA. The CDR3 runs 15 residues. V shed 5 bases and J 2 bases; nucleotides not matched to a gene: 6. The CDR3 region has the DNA TGTGCCAGCAGCCCACAGGGGACTGCTGGAAACACCATATATTTT. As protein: CASSPQGTAGNTIYF.

The CDR3 region has the DNA TGCGCCAGCAGCGAAACAGGGGGCTGGGGCTACACCTTC. Residues: CASSETGGWGYTF. V is TRBV5-1 and J is TRBJ1-2, with 9 bases fitting TRBD1. Germline loops: CDR1 SGHRS, CDR2 YFSETQ. J gave up 8 bases and V 4 bases, and 6 bases lay outside the gene matches. CDR3 length: 13 residues.

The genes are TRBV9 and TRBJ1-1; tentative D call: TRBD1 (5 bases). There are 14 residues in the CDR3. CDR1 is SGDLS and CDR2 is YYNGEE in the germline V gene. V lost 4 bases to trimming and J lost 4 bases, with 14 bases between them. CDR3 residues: CASSQSGGGTEAFF. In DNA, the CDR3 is TGTGCCAGCAGCCAGTCGGGGGGGGGCACTGAAGCTTTCTTT.

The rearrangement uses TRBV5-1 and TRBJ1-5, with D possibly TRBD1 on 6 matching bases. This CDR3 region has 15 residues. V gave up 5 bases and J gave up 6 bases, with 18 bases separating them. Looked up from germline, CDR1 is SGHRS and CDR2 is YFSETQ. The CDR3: CASSLQGELSQPQHF. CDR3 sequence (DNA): TGCGCCAGCAGTTTACAGGGTGAGTTAAGTCAGCCCCAGCATTTT.

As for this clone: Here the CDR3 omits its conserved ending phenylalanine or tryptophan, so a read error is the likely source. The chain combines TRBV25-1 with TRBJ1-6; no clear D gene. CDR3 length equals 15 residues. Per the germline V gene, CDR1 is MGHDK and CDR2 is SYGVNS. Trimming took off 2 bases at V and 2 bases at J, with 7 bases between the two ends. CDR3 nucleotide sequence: TGTGCCAGCAGTGAAGGGCAGACCTATAATTCACCCCTCCACTCT. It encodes CASSEGQTYNSPLHS.

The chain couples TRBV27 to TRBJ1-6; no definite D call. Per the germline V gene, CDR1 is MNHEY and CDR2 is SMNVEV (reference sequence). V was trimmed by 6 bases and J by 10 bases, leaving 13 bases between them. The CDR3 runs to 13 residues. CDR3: CASSPDWYSPLHF. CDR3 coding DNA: TGTGCCAGCAGCCCAGACTGGTACTCACCCCTCCACTTT.

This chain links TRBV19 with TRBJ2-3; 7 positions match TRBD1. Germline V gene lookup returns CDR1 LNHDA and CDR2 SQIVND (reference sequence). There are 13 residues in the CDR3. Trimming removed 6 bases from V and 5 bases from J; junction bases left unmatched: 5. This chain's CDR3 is CASSDRVGDTQYF. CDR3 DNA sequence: TGTGCCAGTAGCGACAGGGTGGGAGATACGCAGTATTTT. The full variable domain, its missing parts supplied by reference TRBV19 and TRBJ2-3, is DGGITQSPKYLFRKEGQNVTLSCEQNLNHDAMYWYRQDPGQGLRLIYYSQIVNDFQKGDIAEGYSVSREKKESFPLTVTSAQKNPTAFYLCASSDRVGDTQYFGPGTRLTVL.

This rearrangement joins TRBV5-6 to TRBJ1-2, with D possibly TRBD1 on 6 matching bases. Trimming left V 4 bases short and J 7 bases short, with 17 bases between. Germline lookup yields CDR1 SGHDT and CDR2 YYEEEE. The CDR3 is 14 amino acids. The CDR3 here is CASSLPAGAVGYTF. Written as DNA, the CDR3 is TGTGCCAGCAGCCTCCCCGCGGGGGCTGTTGGCTACACCTTC.

This CDR3 is CASSPQGSNSPLHF. DNA for the CDR3: TGTGCCAGCTCACCTCAGGGGAGCAATTCACCCCTCCACTTT. The V and J genes are TRBV18 and TRBJ1-6, with a weak D call TRBD1 (6 bases). Germline assignment: CDR1 KGHSH and CDR2 LQKENI. This CDR3 is 14 amino acids long. Trimming took off 3 bases at V and 7 bases at J, with 10 bases between the two ends.

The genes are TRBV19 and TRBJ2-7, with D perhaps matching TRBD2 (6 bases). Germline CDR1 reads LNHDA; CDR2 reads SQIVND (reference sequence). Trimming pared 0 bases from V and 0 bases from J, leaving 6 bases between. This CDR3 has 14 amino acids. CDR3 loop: CASSIDGSSYEQYF. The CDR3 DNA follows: TGTGCCAGTAGTATAGACGGGAGCTCCTACGAGCAGTACTTC.

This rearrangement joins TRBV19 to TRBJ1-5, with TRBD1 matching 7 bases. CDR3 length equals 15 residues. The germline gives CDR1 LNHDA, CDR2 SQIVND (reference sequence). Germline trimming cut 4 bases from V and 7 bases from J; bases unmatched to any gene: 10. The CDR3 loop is CASSNRDSIYQPQHF. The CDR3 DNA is TGTGCCAGTAGTAACCGGGACAGTATATACCAGCCCCAGCATTTT.

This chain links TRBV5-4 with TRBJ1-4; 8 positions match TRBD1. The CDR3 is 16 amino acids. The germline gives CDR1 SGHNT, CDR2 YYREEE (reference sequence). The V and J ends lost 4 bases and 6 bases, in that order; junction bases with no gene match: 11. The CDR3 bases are TGTGCCAGCAGCCCCGGGACAGGCGGTCTAGATGAAAAACTGTTTTTT. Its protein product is CASSPGTGGLDEKLFF. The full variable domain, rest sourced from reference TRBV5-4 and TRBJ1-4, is ETGVTQSPTHLIKTRGQQVTLRCSSQSGHNTVSWYQQALGQGPQFIFQYYREEENGRGNFPPRFSGLQFPNYSSELNVNALELDDSALYLCASSPGTGGLDEKLFFGSGTQLSVL.

The CDR3 reads CSVDSMNTEAFF. For the CDR3, the DNA is TGCAGTGTGGACAGCATGAACACTGAAGCTTTCTTT. V is TRBV29-1 and J is TRBJ1-1, with D maybe TRBD1 (6 bases). The germline gives CDR1 SQVTM, CDR2 ANQGSEA. CDR3 length: 12 amino acids.